This T cell receptor beta chain is from a study of CD8+ T cells in alopecia areata (dated by TCRdb to 2016 to 2018). For context, the study as a whole: Treated patients were enrolled in an open-label pilot trial of oral tofacitinib at 5 to 10 mg twice daily for moderate-to-severe alopecia areata. Patients received tofacitinib for 6 to 18 months and were then followed off drug for 6 months to check for delayed response and recurrence. Disease severity in treated patients was measured with the SALT score, which quantifies the percentage of affected scalp surface area. To study T cell clonal expansion in alopecia areata, the researchers applied high-throughput TCRbeta sequencing to both the C3H/HeJ mouse model and human patients. In humans, TCRbeta sequencing was performed on scalp tissue and on sorted CD4+ and CD8+ peripheral blood T cells from healthy controls and from patients with patchy or totalis/universalis alopecia areata. Biopsies were taken from tofacitinib-treated patients at baseline and again at 4 and 24 weeks into treatment, and several of those patients also had a later scalp biopsy. Clonality in the scalp was compared among normal scalp (n=4), patchy alopecia areata scalp (n=8), and alopecia totalis/universalis scalp (n=8). RNA was extracted with the PAXgene miRNA kit for fixed scalp, the miRNeasy kit for PBMCs, and the RNeasy kit for mouse skin. TCRbeta CDR3 regions were amplified by immunoSEQ multiplex PCR with 35 Vbeta forward and 13 Jbeta reverse primers. What the work shows at the level of the full study, not this receptor alone: Compared with normal scalp, lesional scalp had higher clonality and more expanded CD8+ clones, particularly in alopecia totalis/universalis, a pattern that suggests antigenic drive. Resident alphabeta T cells in normal human skin are also sequenced, complicating scalp TCR repertoire analysis, unlike mouse skin dominated by gammadelta T cells. Tofacitinib significantly decreased scalp clonality and the number of expanded CD8+ clones among the top 100 scalp clones. During tofacitinib treatment, many expanded lesional clones stuck around in both scalp and blood, and this persistence may partly explain why relapse happens after treatment is stopped. TCR sequences shared between patients were less clear than in mice, possibly partly because of HLA diversity in the patient population. The treated cohort was small, with a single nonresponder, so links between baseline CD8+ expansion and response need larger studies.

This clone was picked up a small number of times. What this receptor recognizes is not known. The sample holds no much larger clone one base away, and base qualities are not on file. What this sample's time point label stands for: 24 weeks on oral tofacitinib. Per the publication, the treatment or condition label means: oral pan-JAK inhibitor, 5-10 mg twice daily. Lesional scalp punch biopsies and peripheral blood were collected from alopecia areata patients. PBMCs were isolated by density centrifugation and stained for CD3, CD4 and CD8, after which CD4+ and CD8+ T cells were sorted on a FACSAria. The library was generated by the immunoSEQ multiplex PCR assay. To provide template for TCR sequencing, every sample had RNA extracted and reverse transcribed into cDNA. First-strand cDNA was synthesized using SuperScript III with a 2:1 mix of oligo-dT and random hexamers. A synthetic immune receptor repertoire was used to assess amplification bias, and residual bias was removed computationally. The authors' analysis ran thus. Raw reads were preprocessed to remove errors, and CDR3 was defined by IMGT conventions from the conserved cysteine to phenylalanine. Clonality was computed by normalizing Shannon entropy by log2 of the number of productive unique TCRs and subtracting the result from 1. CD4 or CD8 identity of scalp clones was inferred by cross-referencing scalp TCRbeta sequences with sorted blood CD4 and CD8 repertoires. The table was pulled from immuneACCESS by TCRdb, which kept in-frame rearrangements only. Such tables lose some clones; where checked, under half of the loss comes from unresolved V genes, and the rest has no known cause. That table is the source of V, J and clone size, and D and trimming were worked out from the DNA. The sample records 180,000 or so clones, about 55% of which are singletons. More than 10% of the sample is held by the ten biggest clonotypes.

Including the terminal cysteine and phenylalanine, the CDR3 comprises 15 residues. Just CDR3 DNA is preserved here, 45 bases in frame from base 1. The germline V gene encodes CDR1 SGHTA and CDR2 FQGTGA. V lost 6 bases and J lost 6 bases, and the count of bases not matched to a germline gene is 12. The input for sequencing was CD8+ T cells sorted from blood, taken at week 24, from a patient treated with tofacitinib. The receptor comes from a human donor with alopecia areata. The chain links TRBV7-3 with TRBJ2-7, and TRBD2 matches 9 of the central bases. The CDR3 here reads CASSLSGAGGAEQYF. DNA sequence: TGTGCCAGCAGTTTGTCGGGAGCGGGGGGAGCCGAGCAGTACTTC.